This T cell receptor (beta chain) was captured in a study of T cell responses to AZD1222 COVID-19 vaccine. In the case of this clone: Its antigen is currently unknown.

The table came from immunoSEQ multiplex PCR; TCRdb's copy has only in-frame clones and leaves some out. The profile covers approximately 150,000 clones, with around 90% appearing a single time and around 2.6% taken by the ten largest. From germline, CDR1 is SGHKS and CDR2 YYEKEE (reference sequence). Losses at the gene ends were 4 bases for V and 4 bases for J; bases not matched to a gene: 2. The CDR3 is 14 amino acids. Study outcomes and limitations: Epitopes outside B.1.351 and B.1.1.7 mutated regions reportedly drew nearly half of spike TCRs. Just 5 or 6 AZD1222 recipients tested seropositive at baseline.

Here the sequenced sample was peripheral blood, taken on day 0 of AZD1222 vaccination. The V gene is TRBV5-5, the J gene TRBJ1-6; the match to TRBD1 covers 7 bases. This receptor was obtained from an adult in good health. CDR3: CASSVGQYNSPLHF. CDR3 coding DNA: TGTGCCAGCAGCGTGGGACAGTATAATTCACCCCTCCACTTT.